This entry features one T cell receptor (beta chain) sequence. The treatment was: about 20 received Ad26.COV2.S at low or high dose, single or two shots; several received placebo; per-sample allocation not given. The investigators took samples on day 63 after the first vaccine or placebo injection. The entry originates in a study of Ad26.COV2.S vaccination and SARS-CoV-2 variants. Only in-frame clones appear in the TCRdb table, and some are missing; sequencing was by immunoSEQ multiplex PCR. The table includes about 350,000 clones, 85% detected once. The sequenced sample was peripheral blood, obtained in a trial of Ad26.COV2.S vaccine versus placebo. The receptor comes from a person between 18 and 65 years old who received the Ad26.COV2.S COVID-19 vaccine or a placebo.

CDR3 nucleotides: TGTGCCAGCAGCCAAGCGACTAGATACTATGGCTACACCTTC. This gives the protein CASSQATRYYGYTF. The chain carries TRBV14 and TRBJ1-2, with unresolved D. CDR1 and CDR2 (germline): SGHDN, FVKESK. V was clipped by 1 base and J by 3 bases, with 9 bases between them. This CDR3 region has 14 residues.